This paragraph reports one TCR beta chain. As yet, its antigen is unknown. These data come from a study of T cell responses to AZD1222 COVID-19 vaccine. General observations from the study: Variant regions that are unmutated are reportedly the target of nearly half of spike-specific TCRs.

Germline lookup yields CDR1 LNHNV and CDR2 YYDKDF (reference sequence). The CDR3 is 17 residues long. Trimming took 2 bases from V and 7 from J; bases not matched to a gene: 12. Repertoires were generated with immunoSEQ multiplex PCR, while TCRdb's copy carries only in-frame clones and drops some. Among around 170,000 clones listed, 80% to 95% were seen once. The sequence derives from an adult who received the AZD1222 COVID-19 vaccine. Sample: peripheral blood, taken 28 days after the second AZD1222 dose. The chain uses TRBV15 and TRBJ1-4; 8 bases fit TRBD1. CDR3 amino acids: CATSRSLGDRGTEKLFF. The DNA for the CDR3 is TGTGCCACCAGCAGATCCCTTGGTGACAGGGGTACTGAAAAACTGTTTTTT.